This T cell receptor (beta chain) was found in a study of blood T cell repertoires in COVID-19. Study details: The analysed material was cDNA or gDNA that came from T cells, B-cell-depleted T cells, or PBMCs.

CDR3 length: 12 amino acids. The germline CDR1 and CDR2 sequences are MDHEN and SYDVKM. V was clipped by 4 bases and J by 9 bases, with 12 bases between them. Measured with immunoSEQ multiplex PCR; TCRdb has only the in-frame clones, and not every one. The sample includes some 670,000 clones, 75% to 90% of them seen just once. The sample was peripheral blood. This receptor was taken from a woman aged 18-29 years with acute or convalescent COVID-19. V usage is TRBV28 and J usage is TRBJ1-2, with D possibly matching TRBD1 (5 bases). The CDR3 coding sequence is TGTGCCAGCAGTTCCCCCCAGGGAAGCTACACCTTC. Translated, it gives CASSSPQGSYTF.